This record concerns one TCR beta chain sequence. These data originate in a study of monozygotic twins with inflammatory bowel disease. No DNA is given; TCRdb re-called the 5' RACE reads and lists each CDR3 protein once. Found here are about 450,000 distinct CDR3 sequences; the top ten clones hold about 2.4%. Germline V CDR1 and CDR2: MDHEN, SYDVKM. The CDR3 length is 12 residues. The sequenced material came from blood. This chain connects TRBV28 to TRBJ2-2. The clonotype was recovered from a human donor with ulcerative colitis or Crohn's disease, or a healthy co-twin of an affected twin (not recorded which). The CDR3 is CASSLELGELFF.